This T cell receptor (beta chain) was sequenced during a study of identical twins. Template switching introduced a universal primer site, and the cDNA bore unique molecular identifiers. TCRdb re-called the 5' RACE reads with MiXCR, one entry per CDR3 protein. Of 120,000 to 150,000 distinct CDR3 sequences listed, roughly 3.2% were seen once; the top ten hold more than 6.5%. There are many counts of this clonotype. Trimming shortened V by 6 bases and J by 1 base, and 9 bases separated the two germline ends. The CDR3 has 13 amino acids. Germline lookup yields CDR1 KGHSH and CDR2 LQKENI. The TCR originated in a man between 18 and 29 years old in good health. Sequencing was performed on memory T cells sorted from blood. The rearrangement links TRBV18 to TRBJ1-1, with no clear D. Here the CDR3 reads CASSEMENTEAFF. As DNA, the CDR3 is TGTGCCAGCTCCGAAATGGAGAACACTGAAGCTTTCTTT.